This is a list of T cell receptor beta chains from one sample in a study of tumour-infiltrating T cells in Burkitt lymphoma. Using immunoSEQ multiplex PCR, the repertoire was profiled, and TCRdb retains in-frame clones only, with some absent. The table lists around 48,000 clones, around a third of them singletons. Sequences were obtained from tumor tissue. The source is a human donor with Burkitt lymphoma. Each CDR3 is given with its conserved first and last residue. D genes are given only for firm matches. Only part of the rows carry a size: once, few, many, or a class if the clone is expanded.

V gene	clone size	D gene	J gene	CDR3 protein	CDR3 DNA
TRBV11-2	-	-	TRBJ2-6	CASSPRPRSGANVLTF	TGTGCCAGCAGCCCGCGCCCCAGATCTGGGGCCAACGTCCTGACTTTC
TRBV10-3	few	TRBD1	TRBJ2-2	CAISPGQVGGELFF	TGTGCCATCAGTCCGGGACAGGTCGGCGGGGAGCTGTTTTTT
TRBV11-2	few	-	TRBJ1-3	CASSSRLSGNTIYF	TGTGCCAGCAGCTCCCGATTGTCTGGAAACACCATATATTTT
TRBV7-8	few	-	TRBJ2-3	CASSLAGNQDTQYF	TGTGCCAGCAGCTTAGCGGGGAATCAGGATACGCAGTATTTT
TRBV7-2	-	-	TRBJ2-5	CASSLREARGETQYF	TGTGCCAGCAGCTTAAGGGAAGCCCGGGGGGAGACCCAGTACTTC
TRBV6-5	-	-	TRBJ2-7	CASSYSNLGSYEQYF	TGTGCCAGCAGTTATTCCAACCTGGGGTCCTACGAGCAGTACTTC
TRBV11-2	-	-	TRBJ2-5	CASSLGSWETQYF	TGTGCCAGCAGCTTAGGTAGCTGGGAGACCCAGTACTTC
TRBV7-7	few	TRBD1	TRBJ2-5	CASSLARTGSETQYF	TGTGCCAGCAGCTTAGCCCGGACAGGGAGCGAGACCCAGTACTTC
TRBV19	-	-	TRBJ2-1	CASRKDGSWFF	TGTGCCAGTAGGAAGGACGGGAGTTGGTTCTTC
TRBV15	few	-	TRBJ1-2	CATFPAPGTNYGYTF	TGTGCCACCTTTCCGGCCCCCGGGACAAACTATGGCTACACCTTC
TRBV29-1	few	-	TRBJ1-5	CSVATGTSNQPQHF	TGCAGCGTCGCCACCGGGACAAGCAATCAGCCCCAGCATTTT
TRBV9	-	TRBD1	TRBJ1-2	CASSVELTGTDGYTF	TGTGCCAGCAGCGTAGAGCTAACAGGGACAGATGGCTACACCTTC
TRBV28	-	-	TRBJ1-5	CASSPSDQPQHF	TGTGCCAGCAGCCCGTCGGATCAGCCCCAGCATTTT
TRBV7-9	-	-	TRBJ1-3	CASSLAGGTGGNTIYF	TGTGCCAGCAGCTTAGCGGGGGGTACAGGTGGAAACACCATATATTTT
TRBV6-5	-	-	TRBJ1-1	CASRTSGGKGTEAFF	TGTGCCAGCAGAACTTCCGGGGGCAAGGGCACTGAAGCTTTCTTT
TRBV28	-	-	TRBJ1-2	CASSFTPALGGYTF	TGTGCCAGCAGCTTCACCCCGGCGTTAGGTGGCTACACCTTC
TRBV10-1	-	TRBD2	TRBJ2-2	CASSEYPSGGQNTGELFF	TGCGCCAGCAGTGAGTATCCTAGCGGGGGGCAGAACACCGGGGAGCTGTTTTTT
TRBV7-9	-	-	TRBJ1-1	CASTDSRDAGAFF	TGTGCCAGCACCGATAGTAGGGATGCAGGGGCTTTCTTT
TRBV5-4	-	-	TRBJ2-2	CASSLVSSAGELFF	TGTGCCAGCAGCTTGGTGTCTTCCGCCGGGGAGCTGTTTTTT
TRBV5-6	few	TRBD1	TRBJ1-1	CASSSSDRGTEAFF	TGTGCCAGCAGCTCTTCGGACAGGGGCACTGAAGCTTTCTTT
TRBV5-1	-	TRBD1	TRBJ2-1	CASSWQGEGNEQFF	TGCGCCAGCAGCTGGCAGGGGGAAGGGAATGAGCAGTTCTTC
TRBV4-2	few	-	TRBJ2-5	CASSQVWGSQETQYF	TGTGCCAGCAGCCAAGTCTGGGGTTCCCAAGAGACCCAGTACTTC
TRBV19	-	-	TRBJ1-5	CASRPRTGHSNQPQHF	TGTGCCAGCCGCCCGAGGACTGGCCATAGCAATCAGCCCCAGCATTTT
TRBV10-3	few	-	TRBJ1-1	CAIRVDRNTEAFF	TGTGCCATCAGGGTAGACAGGAACACTGAAGCTTTCTTT
TRBV6-1	-	-	TRBJ2-2	CASRTGTSYGELFF	TGTGCCAGCCGGACCGGGACAAGCTACGGGGAGCTGTTTTTT
TRBV10-3	few	-	TRBJ2-1	CAISNGWNEQFF	TGTGCCATCAGTAACGGATGGAATGAGCAGTTCTTC
TRBV5-6	-	-	TRBJ1-5	CASSLGWDTGRQPQHF	TGTGCCAGCAGCTTGGGCTGGGACACCGGGAGGCAGCCCCAGCATTTT
TRBV7-9	few	TRBD2	TRBJ2-5	CASSFTSAYQETQYF	TGTGCCAGCAGCTTTACTAGCGCCTACCAAGAGACCCAGTACTTC
TRBV7-9	-	-	TRBJ2-3	CASSLDWGDTQYF	TGTGCCAGCAGCTTAGATTGGGGAGATACGCAGTATTTT
TRBV27	-	-	TRBJ1-5	CASSLSGGFQPQHF	TGTGCCAGCAGTTTATCCGGGGGTTTTCAGCCCCAGCATTTT
TRBV5-1	-	-	TRBJ2-5	CASSQDSGEETQYF	TGCGCCAGCAGCCAAGACTCGGGGGAAGAGACCCAGTACTTC
TRBV7-9	few	TRBD1	TRBJ1-2	CASSRGTGAFNYGYTF	TGTGCCAGCAGCCGGGGGACAGGGGCCTTTAACTATGGCTACACCTTC
TRBV5-1	-	-	TRBJ2-4	CASHAGARQNIQYF	TGCGCCAGCCATGCCGGGGCCCGACAAAACATTCAGTACTTC
TRBV7-2	-	-	TRBJ1-4	CASSLGTHRAGKLFF	TGTGCCAGCAGCTTAGGAACCCACAGGGCAGGGAAACTGTTTTTT
TRBV6-5	few	-	TRBJ1-1	CASSYSRTEAFF	TGTGCCAGCAGTTACTCGCGCACTGAAGCTTTCTTT
TRBV2	-	-	TRBJ2-7	CATGLTFLGDYEQYF	TGTGCCACAGGACTAACCTTCCTAGGGGACTACGAGCAGTACTTC
TRBV5-6	-	TRBD1	TRBJ1-2	CASRGTVFYGYTF	TGTGCCAGCAGAGGGACAGTTTTTTATGGCTACACCTTC
TRBV27	-	-	TRBJ1-5	CASSTAGTNQPQHF	TGTGCCAGCAGTACAGCCGGGACCAATCAGCCCCAGCATTTT
TRBV2	-	-	TRBJ2-3	CASSEDLWADTQYF	TGTGCCAGCAGTGAAGATCTATGGGCGGATACGCAGTATTTT
TRBV5-1	few	-	TRBJ1-1	CASSYLGGNTEAFF	TGCGCCAGCAGTTATCTAGGGGGAAACACTGAAGCTTTCTTT
TRBV6-6	few	-	TRBJ1-5	CASGQNQPQHF	TGTGCCAGCGGACAGAATCAGCCCCAGCATTTT
TRBV30	few	TRBD1	TRBJ2-1	CAWSVSGGFYNEQFF	TGTGCCTGGAGTGTCTCAGGGGGCTTCTACAATGAGCAGTTCTTC
TRBV4-1	-	-	TRBJ1-6	CASSQDRGTSPLHF	TGCGCCAGCAGCCAAGATCGGGGGACCTCACCCCTCCACTTT
TRBV10-3	-	-	TRBJ1-4	CAISGRGGEKLFF	TGTGCCATCAGTGGCAGGGGAGGGGAAAAACTGTTTTTT
TRBV7-2	few	-	TRBJ1-1	CASSLVARVGYTEAFF	TGTGCCAGCAGCTTAGTGGCCCGGGTGGGGTATACTGAAGCTTTCTTT
TRBV4-2	-	-	TRBJ2-7	CASSQREGFTNEQYF	TGTGCCAGCAGCCAACGTGAGGGTTTTACTAACGAGCAGTACTTC
TRBV4-1	-	TRBD1	TRBJ1-1	CASSQAPGTVNTEAFF	TGCGCCAGCAGCCAAGCCCCCGGGACAGTGAACACTGAAGCTTTCTTT
TRBV6-1	-	TRBD2	TRBJ2-3	CASKSGGGDTQYF	TGTGCCAGCAAAAGTGGGGGAGGGGATACGCAGTATTTT
TRBV6-5	-	TRBD2	TRBJ2-1	CASSQAGGPHNEQFF	TGTGCCAGCAGCCAAGCGGGGGGGCCCCACAATGAGCAGTTCTTC
TRBV4-1	-	-	TRBJ2-7	CASSLFLVTSEQYF	TGCGCCAGCAGCCTTTTCCTGGTCACCAGCGAGCAGTACTTC
TRBV7-2	-	-	TRBJ2-5	CASSSIDWGETQYF	TGTGCCAGCAGCTCGATTGACTGGGGGGAGACCCAGTACTTC
TRBV4-1	-	-	TRBJ1-3	CASSQDIRTGNTIYF	TGCGCCAGCAGCCAAGATATCCGTACTGGAAACACCATATATTTT
TRBV18	-	-	TRBJ2-2	CASSPAGELFF	TGTGCCAGCTCACCAGCCGGGGAGCTGTTTTTT